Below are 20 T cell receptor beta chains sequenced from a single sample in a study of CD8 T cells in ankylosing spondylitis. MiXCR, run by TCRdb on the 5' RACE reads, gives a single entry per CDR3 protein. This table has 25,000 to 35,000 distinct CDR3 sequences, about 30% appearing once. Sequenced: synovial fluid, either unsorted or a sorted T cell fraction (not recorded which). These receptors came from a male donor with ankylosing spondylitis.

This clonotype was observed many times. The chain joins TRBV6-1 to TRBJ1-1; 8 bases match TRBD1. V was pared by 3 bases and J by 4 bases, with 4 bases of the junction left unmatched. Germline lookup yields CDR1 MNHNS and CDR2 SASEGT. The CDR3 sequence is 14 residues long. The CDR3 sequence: CASSEITGGTEAFF. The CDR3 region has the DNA TGTGCCAGCAGTGAGATAACAGGGGGCACTGAAGCTTTCTTT.

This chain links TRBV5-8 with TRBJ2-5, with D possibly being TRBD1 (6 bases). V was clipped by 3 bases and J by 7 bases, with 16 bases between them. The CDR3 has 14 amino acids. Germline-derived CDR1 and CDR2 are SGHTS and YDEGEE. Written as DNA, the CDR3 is TGTGCCAGCAGCTCCGGGACAATAGGTGCGACCCAGTACTTC. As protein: CASSSGTIGATQYF.

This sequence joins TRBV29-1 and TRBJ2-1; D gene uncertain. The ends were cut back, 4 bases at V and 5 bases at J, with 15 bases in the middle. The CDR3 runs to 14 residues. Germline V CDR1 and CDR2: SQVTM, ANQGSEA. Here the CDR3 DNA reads TGCAGCGTTGCCGGCAGTCCCTTCGACAATGAGCAGTTCTTC. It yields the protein CSVAGSPFDNEQFF.

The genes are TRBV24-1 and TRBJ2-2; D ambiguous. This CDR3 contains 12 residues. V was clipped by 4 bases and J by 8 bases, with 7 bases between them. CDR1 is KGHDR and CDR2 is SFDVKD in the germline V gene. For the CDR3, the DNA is TGTGCCACCAGTGACATATCGGGGGAGCTGTTTTTT. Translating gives CATSDISGELFF.

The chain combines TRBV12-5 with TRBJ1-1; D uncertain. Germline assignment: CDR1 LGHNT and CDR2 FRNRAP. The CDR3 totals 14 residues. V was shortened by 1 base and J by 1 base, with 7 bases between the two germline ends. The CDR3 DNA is TGTGCTAGTGGTTTGGGGGGAGAGAACACTGAAGCTTTCTTT. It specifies CASGLGGENTEAFF.

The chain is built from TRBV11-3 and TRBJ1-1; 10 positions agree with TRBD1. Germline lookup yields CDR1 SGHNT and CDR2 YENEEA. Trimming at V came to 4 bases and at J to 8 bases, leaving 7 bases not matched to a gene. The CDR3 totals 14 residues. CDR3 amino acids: CASSSGQGTEEAFF. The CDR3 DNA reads TGTGCCAGCAGCTCGGGACAGGGGACTGAGGAAGCTTTCTTT.

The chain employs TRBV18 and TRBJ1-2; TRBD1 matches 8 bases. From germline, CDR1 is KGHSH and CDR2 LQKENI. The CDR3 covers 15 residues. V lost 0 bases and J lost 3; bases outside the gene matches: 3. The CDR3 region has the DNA TGTGCCAGCTCACCACCCCCGGGACAGGACTATGGCTACACCTTC. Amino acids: CASSPPPGQDYGYTF.

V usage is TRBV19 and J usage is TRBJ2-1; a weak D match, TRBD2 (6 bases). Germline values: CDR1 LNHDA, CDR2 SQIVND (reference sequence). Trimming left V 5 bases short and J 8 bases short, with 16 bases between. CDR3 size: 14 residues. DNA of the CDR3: TGTGCCAGTAGTGAGACTAGTACAATCGATGAGCAGTTCTTC. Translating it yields CASSETSTIDEQFF.

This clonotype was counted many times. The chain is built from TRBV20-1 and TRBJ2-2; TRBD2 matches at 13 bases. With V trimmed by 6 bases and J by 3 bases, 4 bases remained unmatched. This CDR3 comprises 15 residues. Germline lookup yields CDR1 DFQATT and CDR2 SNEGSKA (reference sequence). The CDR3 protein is CSAGLAGVDTGELFF. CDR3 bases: TGCAGTGCCGGACTAGCGGGAGTGGACACCGGGGAGCTGTTTTTT.

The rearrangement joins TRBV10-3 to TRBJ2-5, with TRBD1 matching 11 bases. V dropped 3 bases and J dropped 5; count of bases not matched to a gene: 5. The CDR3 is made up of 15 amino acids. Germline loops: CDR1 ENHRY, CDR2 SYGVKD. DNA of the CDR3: TGTGCCATCAGTGACCCCGGGACAGGGGGGGAGACCCAGTACTTC. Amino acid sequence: CAISDPGTGGETQYF.

The CDR3 DNA sequence: TGTGCCAGCAGTTTCCCGACGGACGGGGAGCTGTTTTTT. It encodes CASSFPTDGELFF. V gene TRBV6-5 combines with J gene TRBJ2-2; D unresolved. Germline V lookup: CDR1 MNHEY, CDR2 SVGAGI. The CDR3 runs to 13 residues. The V end lost 4 bases, the J end lost 7 bases, and 10 bases lay between the germline ends.

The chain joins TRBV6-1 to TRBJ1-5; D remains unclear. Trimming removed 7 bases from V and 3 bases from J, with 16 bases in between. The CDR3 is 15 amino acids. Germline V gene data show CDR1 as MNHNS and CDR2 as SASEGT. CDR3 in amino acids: CASKFLTADNQPQHF. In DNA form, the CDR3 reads TGTGCCAGCAAATTCCTGACCGCGGACAATCAGCCCCAGCATTTT.

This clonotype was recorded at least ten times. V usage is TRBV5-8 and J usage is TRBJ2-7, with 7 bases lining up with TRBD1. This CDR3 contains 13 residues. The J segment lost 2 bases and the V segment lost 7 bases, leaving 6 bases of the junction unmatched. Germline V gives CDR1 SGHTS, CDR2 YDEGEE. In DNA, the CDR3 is TGTGCCAGCCTCCCGGGGACAGCCTACGAGCAGTACGTC. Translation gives CASLPGTAYEQYV.

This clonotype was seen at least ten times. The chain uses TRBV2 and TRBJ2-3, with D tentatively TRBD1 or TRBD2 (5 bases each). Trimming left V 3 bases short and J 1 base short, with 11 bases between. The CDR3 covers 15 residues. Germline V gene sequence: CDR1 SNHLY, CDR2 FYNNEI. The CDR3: CASSDLVGGTDTQYF. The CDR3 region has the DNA TGTGCCAGCAGTGATTTAGTGGGGGGCACAGATACGCAGTATTTT.

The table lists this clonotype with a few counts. CDR3 residues: CASSMPPGEGADTQYF. The CDR3 DNA sequence: TGTGCCAGTAGTATGCCCCCCGGGGAGGGGGCAGATACGCAGTATTTT. The rearrangement uses TRBV19 and TRBJ2-3; D possibly corresponds to TRBD2 (7 bases). There are 16 residues in the CDR3. The germline V and J ends were trimmed by 3 bases and 4 bases, with 17 bases remaining between them. Germline assignment: CDR1 LNHDA and CDR2 SQIVND (reference sequence).

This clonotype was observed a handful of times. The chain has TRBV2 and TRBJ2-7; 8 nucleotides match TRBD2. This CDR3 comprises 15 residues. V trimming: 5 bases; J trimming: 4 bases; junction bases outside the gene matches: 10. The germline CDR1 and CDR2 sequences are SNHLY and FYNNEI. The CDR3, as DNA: TGTGCCAGCAGTAATCCGAGCGGGAGTCGTTACGAGCAGTACGTC. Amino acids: CASSNPSGSRYEQYV.

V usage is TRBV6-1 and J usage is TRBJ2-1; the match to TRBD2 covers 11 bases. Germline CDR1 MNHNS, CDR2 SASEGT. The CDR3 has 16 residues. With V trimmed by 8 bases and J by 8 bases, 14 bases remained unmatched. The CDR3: CASFGVSGRAVYEQFF. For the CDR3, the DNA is TGTGCCAGCTTTGGAGTTAGCGGGAGGGCGGTGTATGAGCAGTTCTTC.

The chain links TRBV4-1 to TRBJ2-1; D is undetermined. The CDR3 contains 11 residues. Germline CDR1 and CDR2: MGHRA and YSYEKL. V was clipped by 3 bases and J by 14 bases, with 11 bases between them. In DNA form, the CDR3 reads TGCGCCAGCAGCCATGGTCGGCGCAAGTTCTTC. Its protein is CASSHGRRKFF.

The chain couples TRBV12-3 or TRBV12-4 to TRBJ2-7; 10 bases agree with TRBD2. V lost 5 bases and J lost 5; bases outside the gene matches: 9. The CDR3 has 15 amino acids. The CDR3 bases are TGTGCCAGCAGTCTTAGCGGGAGGACGGTCCACGAGCAGTACGTC. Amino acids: CASSLSGRTVHEQYV.

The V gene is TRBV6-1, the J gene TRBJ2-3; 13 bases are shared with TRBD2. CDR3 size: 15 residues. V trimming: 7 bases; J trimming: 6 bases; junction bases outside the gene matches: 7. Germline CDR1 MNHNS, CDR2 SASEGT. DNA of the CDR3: TGTGCCAGCACCCGGACTAGCGGGAGTCCGGATACGCAGTATTTT. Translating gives CASTRTSGSPDTQYF.